One and the same sample provided the 4 T cell receptor beta chains below, sequenced in a study of blood T cell repertoires in COVID-19. TCRdb keeps only in-frame clones here, not all; method: immunoSEQ multiplex PCR. The data show over 100,000 clones, with approximately 85% seen just once and roughly a tenth held by the top ten. The sequencing input was peripheral blood. Source of these receptors: a man older than 75 with acute or convalescent COVID-19.

The CDR3: CASRKKGTSGGSSYNEQFF. CDR3 in DNA: TGTGCCAGCAGAAAGAAAGGGACTAGCGGGGGAAGCTCCTACAATGAGCAGTTCTTC. The chain has TRBV19 and TRBJ2-1; 14 nucleotides align to TRBD2. The CDR3 is made up of 19 amino acids. The germline V gene encodes CDR1 LNHDA and CDR2 SQIVND (reference sequence). Germline trimming cut 9 bases from V and 0 bases from J; bases unmatched to any gene: 13.

This chain uses TRBV6-1 with TRBJ2-5; 9 bases fit TRBD1. CDR1 and CDR2 from the germline V gene are MNHNS and SASEGT. CDR3 length equals 16 residues. The V gene end was trimmed by 4 bases and the J gene end by 3 bases; junction bases not matched to a gene: 9. CDR3 sequence (DNA): TGTGCCAGCAGTGTTACAGGGGGCTTGGGGAAAGAGACCCAGTACTTC. Encoded protein: CASSVTGGLGKETQYF.

The V gene is TRBV5-4, the J gene TRBJ2-3, with TRBD2 matching 13 bases. V gave up 5 bases and J gave up 2 bases; unmatched junction bases: 11. The CDR3 length is 18 residues. The V gene's germline CDR1 is SGHNT and CDR2 YYREEE (reference sequence). The CDR3 here is CASSPGLAGDWPTDTQYF. In nucleotides, the CDR3 is TGTGCCAGCAGTCCCGGACTAGCGGGAGATTGGCCCACAGATACGCAGTATTTT.

This rearrangement joins TRBV6-5 to TRBJ1-2; D might be TRBD1 (5 bases). The CDR3 runs to 14 residues. Trimming shortened V by 7 bases and J by 4 bases, and 16 bases separated the two germline ends. Germline CDR1 reads MNHEY; CDR2 reads SVGAGI. CDR3 residues: CASTSMGLSYGYTF. The DNA of the CDR3 is TGTGCCAGCACCTCGATGGGGCTTTCCTATGGCTACACCTTC.